The 15 T cell receptor beta chains listed next were all sequenced from one sample in a study of T cell responses to AZD1222 COVID-19 vaccine. Profiled with immunoSEQ multiplex PCR; TCRdb holds only in-frame clones, not every one. Of roughly 120,000 clones in the sample, just under 95% were seen once. Sequences were derived from peripheral blood, sampled on day 0 of AZD1222 vaccination. The source is an adult in good health.

The rearrangement links TRBV6-1 to TRBJ2-2; 9 bases are shared with TRBD1. CDR3 length: 15 residues. Looked up from germline, CDR1 is MNHNS and CDR2 is SASEGT. V shed 3 bases, J shed 5 bases, and the junction held 4 bases outside the gene matches. Here the CDR3 DNA reads TGTGCCAGCAGTGAGGGGACAGGGAATACCGGGGAGCTGTTTTTT. This gives the protein CASSEGTGNTGELFF.

This clone was recorded once. This sequence joins TRBV4-2 and TRBJ2-7; D may be TRBD1 or TRBD2 (5 bases each). V lost 4 bases and J lost 5, with 12 bases in between. Germline assignment: CDR1 LGHNA and CDR2 YNFKEQ. This CDR3 has 13 amino acids. As DNA, the CDR3 is TGTGCCAGCAGCCCCGGGGCCGTCCACGAGCAGTACTTC. Protein product: CASSPGAVHEQYF.

The V and J genes are TRBV10-3 and TRBJ2-1, with TRBD2 identical over 8 bases. This CDR3 has 16 amino acids. CDR1 and CDR2 (germline): ENHRY, SYGVKD. Trimming removed 2 bases from V and 3 bases from J; junction bases left unmatched: 6. The CDR3 DNA follows: TGTGCCATCAGTGAGATTAGCGGGATCCTCTACAATGAGCAGTTCTTC. Amino acid sequence: CAISEISGILYNEQFF.

This clone was found once. The V gene is TRBV7-2, the J gene TRBJ1-3; a possible D gene is TRBD1 (5 bases). Germline CDR1 and CDR2: SGHTA and FQGNSA. CDR3 length: 15 amino acids. The V end lost 5 bases, the J end lost 2 bases, and 13 bases lay between the germline ends. For the CDR3, the DNA is TGTGCCAGCAGCGCTATATCGGGGGCTGGAAACACCATATATTTT. Protein product: CASSAISGAGNTIYF.

The chain links TRBV5-6 to TRBJ2-7, with D tentatively TRBD2 (6 bases). The V gene's germline CDR1 is SGHDT and CDR2 YYEEEE. Trimming took off 4 bases at V and 7 bases at J, with 15 bases between the two ends. The CDR3 contains 13 residues. CDR3 residues: CASSPPSGVEQYF. CDR3 nucleotide sequence: TGTGCCAGCAGCCCTCCCTCGGGAGTGGAGCAGTACTTC.

The chain couples TRBV19 to TRBJ2-2; 8 bases line up with TRBD2. CDR3 length: 20 residues. Germline-derived CDR1 and CDR2 are LNHDA and SQIVND (reference sequence). After removal of 3 bases from V and 5 bases from J, the junction contained 20 bases not matched to a gene. CDR3 in DNA: TGTGCCAGTAGTATCGACAGACCAGCGGGAGCCTTGGTTTTTACCGGGGAGCTGTTTTTT. It is translated as CASSIDRPAGALVFTGELFF.

The chain carries TRBV19 and TRBJ1-1; D may be TRBD1 (5 bases). V was shortened by 9 bases and J by 4 bases, with 15 bases between the two germline ends. Germline loops: CDR1 LNHDA, CDR2 SQIVND (reference sequence). The CDR3 consists of 13 residues. The CDR3 DNA reads TGTGCCAGCCTTGCGGGGGTAGGCACTGAAGCTTTCTTT. This translates into CASLAGVGTEAFF.

A note on this clone: A junction boundary mismatches the germline segment, possibly from a read error. The gene calls are TRBV28 and TRBJ2-7; 9 bases map to TRBD2. CDR1 and CDR2 from the germline V gene are MDHEN and SYDVKM. CDR3 length: 16 residues. CDR3 bases: TGTGCCAGCCGTTTTAGCGGGAGTTATTCCGCGATCGAGCAGTACTTC. Protein product: CASRFSGSYSAIEQYF.

This chain connects TRBV18 to TRBJ1-4; TRBD1 might be the D (5 bases). Germline V gives CDR1 KGHSH, CDR2 LQKENI. With 4 bases removed from V and 0 bases from J, the gap between germline ends came to 9 bases. The CDR3 is made up of 15 amino acids. The CDR3 loop is CASSRDSPTNEKLFF. The CDR3 region has the DNA TGTGCCAGCTCACGTGACAGTCCAACTAATGAAAAACTGTTTTTT.

The chain combines TRBV7-2 with TRBJ1-5; weak D call: TRBD1 (5 bases). The V and J ends lost 5 bases and 5 bases respectively, with 10 bases between them. Germline V gene lookup returns CDR1 SGHTA and CDR2 FQGNSA. This CDR3 region has 13 residues. CDR3 sequence reads: CASSTREDQPQHF. DNA for the CDR3: TGTGCCAGCAGCACCAGGGAGGATCAGCCCCAGCATTTT.

The CDR3 region is CASGLVGGADTQYF. CDR3 bases: TGTGCTAGTGGTTTGGTAGGGGGCGCAGATACGCAGTATTTT. The chain recombines TRBV12-5 with TRBJ2-3; 7 positions agree with TRBD1. V shed 0 bases, J shed 4 bases, and the junction held 1 base outside the gene matches. The CDR3 covers 14 residues. Germline loops: CDR1 LGHNT, CDR2 FRNRAP. Supplemented by reference TRBV12-5 and TRBJ2-3, the full variable domain reads DARVTQTPRHKVTEMGQEVTMRCQPILGHNTVFWYRQTMMQGLELLAYFRNRAPLDDSGMPKDRFSAEMPDATLATLKIQPSEPRDSAVYFCASGLVGGADTQYFGPGTRLTVL.

With regard to this clone: Possible read error: a much larger clone is one base away. This sequence joins TRBV13 and TRBJ2-7, with 8 bases aligning to TRBD2. Germline V gene sequence: CDR1 PRHDT, CDR2 FYEKMQ (reference sequence). The trim removed 8 bases at V and 5 bases at J, leaving 14 bases unmatched. The CDR3 length is 15 residues. For the CDR3, the DNA is TGTGCCAGCCGCCCCGGGGGTAGCGGGGTCGACGAGCAGTACTTC. It codes for CASRPGGSGVDEQYF.

The chain uses TRBV2 and TRBJ1-6; possibly TRBD1 for D (5 bases). Deletions cut 8 bases from V and 6 bases from J, with 5 bases between. CDR3 length: 11 residues. Looked up from germline, CDR1 is SNHLY and CDR2 is FYNNEI. CDR3 protein: CASDSNSPLHF. Here the CDR3 DNA reads TGTGCCAGCGACAGTAATTCACCCCTCCACTTT.

The chain employs TRBV27 and TRBJ1-5; 9 bases align to TRBD1. V lost 7 bases to trimming and J lost 9 bases; unmatched junction nucleotides: 7. This CDR3 contains 13 residues. Looked up from germline, CDR1 is MNHEY and CDR2 is SMNVEV (reference sequence). The CDR3 bases are TGTGCCAGCAAGACAGGGGGGTGGGGGCCCCAGCATTTT. It yields the protein CASKTGGWGPQHF.

V usage is TRBV6-5 and J usage is TRBJ2-2, with D unclear. The germline V gene has CDR1 MNHEY and CDR2 SVGAGI. With 6 bases removed from V and 4 bases from J, the gap between germline ends came to 9 bases. The CDR3 runs to 13 residues. CDR3 sequence: CASRPSGTGELFF. The CDR3 DNA reads TGTGCCAGCAGGCCCAGTGGCACCGGGGAGCTGTTTTTT.